These 9 T cell receptor beta chains were sequenced from one sample in a study of blood T cell repertoires in COVID-19. Clones were read by immunoSEQ multiplex PCR, and TCRdb kept only the in-frame ones, dropping some. Of 85,000 to 110,000 clones listed, 70% to 90% were seen once; the top ten hold around 3.1%. The sample consisted of peripheral blood. The receptors shown here come from a middle-aged man in a cohort sampled during active COVID-19.

The gene calls are TRBV3-1 (or the pseudogene TRBV3-2) and TRBJ2-7; D possibly corresponds to TRBD1 (6 bases). Trimming shortened V by 4 bases and J by 3 bases, and 13 bases separated the two germline ends. CDR3 length: 14 residues. Per the germline V gene, CDR1 is LGHDT and CDR2 is YNNKEL (reference sequence). The CDR3 here is CASSPLGRGYEQYF. In DNA form, the CDR3 reads TGTGCCAGCAGCCCTCTGGGCAGGGGCTACGAGCAGTACTTC.

The CDR3 loop reads CASSSRTANTEAFF. CDR3 bases: TGTGCCAGCAGCTCGAGGACAGCTAACACTGAAGCTTTCTTT. This chain links TRBV7-2 with TRBJ1-1, with D perhaps matching TRBD1 (6 bases). The CDR3 sequence is 14 residues long. Trimming left V 4 bases short and J 2 bases short, with 11 bases between. CDR1 SGHTA and CDR2 FQGNSA come from the germline V gene.

In the case of this clone: The same CDR3 arises from other DNA sequences in this sample as well. The chain uses TRBV9 and TRBJ1-2, with TRBD1 as a possible D gene (5 bases). This CDR3 has 13 amino acids. The V end lost 2 bases, the J end lost 2 bases, and 7 bases lay between the germline ends. CDR1 and CDR2 (germline): SGDLS, YYNGEE. The CDR3 coding sequence is TGTGCCAGCAGCGTCGGGGGGAACTATGGCTACACCTTC. Translated, it gives CASSVGGNYGYTF.

The rearrangement links TRBV4-1 to TRBJ2-2; D not resolved. CDR3 size: 17 residues. The germline V gene has CDR1 MGHRA and CDR2 YSYEKL. With 0 bases removed from V and 0 bases from J, the gap between germline ends came to 11 bases. CDR3 amino acids: CASSQDLAGSNTGELFF. CDR3 coding DNA: TGCGCCAGCAGCCAAGATCTCGCAGGCTCGAACACCGGGGAGCTGTTTTTT.

The V gene is TRBV28, the J gene TRBJ1-2, with TRBD1 as a possible D gene (6 bases). Per germline, CDR1 MDHEN and CDR2 SYDVKM. The ends were cut back, 4 bases at V and 8 bases at J, with 11 bases in the middle. This CDR3 is 12 amino acids long. DNA of the CDR3: TGTGCCAGCAGTTGGGGGCGTAAAGGCTACACCTTC. Protein product: CASSWGRKGYTF.

This clone is a singleton in its sample. V usage is TRBV7-9 and J usage is TRBJ2-5, with TRBD1 identical over 8 bases. J lost 2 bases, V lost 4 bases, and 6 bases had no gene match. From germline, CDR1 is SEHNR and CDR2 FQNEAQ (reference sequence). The CDR3 consists of 15 residues. CDR3 coding DNA: TGTGCCAGCAGCTCGACAGGGGAGGCACAAGAGACCCAGTACTTC. It specifies CASSSTGEAQETQYF.

The genes are TRBV2 and TRBJ1-2; TRBD1 matches at 9 bases. The germline gives CDR1 SNHLY, CDR2 FYNNEI. The CDR3 is 20 amino acids. V lost 2 bases, J lost 2 bases, and 18 bases stayed unmatched. CDR3 sequence reads: CASSEQTGQGRVGRNYGYTF. CDR3 sequence (DNA): TGTGCCAGCAGTGAACAAACGGGACAGGGTCGGGTTGGCAGGAACTATGGCTACACCTTC.

The V call is TRBV5-1, the J call TRBJ1-4; D possibly corresponds to TRBD1 (6 bases). V dropped 2 bases and J dropped 0 bases, with 14 bases sitting between them. CDR1 is SGHRS, CDR2 YFSETQ, per germline. The CDR3 spans 17 residues. CDR3 region: CASSFRQAIATNEKLFF. As DNA, the CDR3 is TGCGCCAGCAGCTTCCGACAGGCGATTGCAACTAATGAAAAACTGTTTTTT.

This chain connects TRBV7-3 to TRBJ1-6; D perhaps matches TRBD1 (5 bases). Trimming stripped 2 bases from V and 9 bases from J, with 14 bases between. The CDR3 length is 15 residues. The V gene's germline CDR1 is SGHTA and CDR2 FQGTGA. The CDR3 DNA is TGTGCCAGCAGCTTATCGGGGCAGGGAGGTTCACCCCTCCACTTT. It is translated as CASSLSGQGGSPLHF.